A selection of T cell receptor beta chains follows, all from one sample in a study of PD-L1 blockade in urothelial cancer. This table comes from immunoSEQ multiplex PCR, and its TCRdb copy is limited to in-frame clones, with some not included. There are 70,000 to 75,000 clones in the sample; 70% to 90% occur only once, and 3% to 4% lies in the top ten. The specimen was PBMCs, collected around atezolizumab (anti-PD-L1) treatment. The receptor source for this set is a man in his 60s with urothelial cancer. Both conserved end residues are part of each CDR3. D genes are given only for firm matches. The size field is filled for only some rows; it gives once, few, many or a size class.

D gene | J gene | clone size | V gene | CDR3 protein | CDR3 DNA
TRBD2 | TRBJ2-7 | . | TRBV7-9 | CASSDPGLAGWGDEQYF | TGTGCCAGCAGCGACCCGGGACTAGCGGGCTGGGGCGACGAGCAGTACTTC
. | TRBJ1-1 | . | TRBV19 | CASSLGETGNTEAFF | TGTGCCAGTAGCCTGGGAGAGACAGGGAACACTGAAGCTTTCTTT
. | TRBJ2-1 | . | TRBV27 | CASSLYTQGIYNEQFF | TGTGCCAGCAGTTTATATACCCAGGGAATCTACAATGAGCAGTTCTTC
TRBD2 | TRBJ2-2 | . | TRBV4-3 | CASSPTGLAGNTGELFF | TGCGCCAGCAGCCCAACCGGACTAGCGGGTAACACCGGGGAGCTGTTTTTT
. | TRBJ1-1 | . | TRBV9 | CASSPYLLNTEAFF | TGTGCCAGCAGCCCCTATTTACTGAACACTGAAGCTTTCTTT
. | TRBJ2-2 | . | TRBV2 | CASGSRQATGYF | TGTGCCAGCGGGAGTAGACAGGCGACGGGGTATTTT
. | TRBJ2-7 | . | TRBV4-3 | CASSQSSRSSYEQYF | TGCGCCAGCAGCCAATCATCTAGGAGCTCCTACGAGCAGTACTTC
TRBD1 | TRBJ1-2 | . | TRBV5-1 | CASSLPTGGNGYTF | TGCGCCAGCAGCCTACCCACAGGGGGGAATGGCTACACCTTC
TRBD1 | TRBJ1-2 | few | TRBV28 | CASSPGQVDGYTF | TGTGCCAGCAGTCCGGGACAGGTCGATGGCTACACCTTC
. | TRBJ1-5 | . | TRBV5-1 | CASSPGGVNQPQHF | TGCGCCAGCAGCCCGGGGGGCGTCAATCAGCCCCAGCATTTT
TRBD1 | TRBJ1-2 | . | TRBV6-1 | CASSGDRGRLAF | TGTGCCAGCAGTGGGGACAGGGGGCGGTTAGCCTTC
TRBD2 | TRBJ2-1 | . | TRBV27 | CASWTSGSRRGEQFF | TGTGCCAGCTGGACTAGCGGGAGTAGACGAGGTGAGCAGTTCTTC
. | TRBJ2-7 | . | TRBV6-1 | CASSPTFEQYF | TGTGCCAGCAGCCCGACATTCGAGCAGTACTTC
. | TRBJ1-3 | . | TRBV7-9 | CASSLSQGSGNTIYF | TGTGCCAGCAGCTTATCCCAGGGCTCTGGAAACACCATATATTTT
TRBD1 | TRBJ1-2 | . | TRBV6-1 | CASRLRTGDSYGYTF | TGTGCCAGCAGACTAAGGACAGGGGATTCCTATGGCTACACCTTC
TRBD1 | TRBJ2-1 | . | TRBV9 | CASRKGQGPYNEQFF | TGTGCCAGCAGAAAGGGACAGGGCCCCTACAATGAGCAGTTCTTC
TRBD1 | TRBJ2-7 | . | TRBV9 | CASSVGGTGLYEQYF | TGTGCCAGCAGCGTAGGGGGGACAGGGTTATACGAGCAGTACTTC
TRBD1 | TRBJ2-5 | few | TRBV12-5 | CASDLGQGALNF | TGTGCTAGCGATCTGGGACAGGGGGCCCTAAACTTC
TRBD2 | TRBJ2-7 | . | TRBV29-1 | CSVGYGRFQEQYF | TGCAGCGTGGGGTACGGGAGGTTTCAGGAGCAGTACTTC
. | TRBJ1-2 | . | TRBV19 | CASSDQGIGYGYTF | TGTGCCAGTAGTGACCAGGGGATTGGCTATGGCTACACCTTC
. | TRBJ1-5 | . | TRBV12-5 | CASGLVLTSWSQPQHF | TGTGCTAGTGGTTTGGTACTGACGTCTTGGAGTCAGCCCCAGCATTTT
TRBD1 | TRBJ1-1 | few | TRBV7-6 | CASSRDRGTEAFF | TGTGCCAGCAGCCGGGACAGGGGCACTGAAGCTTTCTTT
TRBD2 | TRBJ2-5 | once | TRBV15 | CATSRDRGGVGETQYF | TGTGCCACCAGCAGAGATCGGGGGGGCGTGGGAGAGACCCAGTACTTC
TRBD1 | TRBJ1-5 | few | TRBV28 | CASSLMSLRDRDRQPQHF | TGTGCCAGCAGTTTAATGTCCCTAAGGGACAGGGACCGTCAGCCCCAGCATTTT
. | TRBJ1-6 | once | TRBV5-4 | CASRVRSSYNSPLHF | TGTGCCAGCAGAGTGAGGAGCTCCTATAATTCACCCCTCCACTTT
. | TRBJ2-7 | . | TRBV29-1 | CSVGFDRSSYEQYF | TGCAGCGTTGGTTTTGACAGGAGCTCCTACGAGCAGTACTTC
TRBD1 | TRBJ2-1 | . | TRBV29-1 | CSAGTGGEGQFF | TGCAGCGCCGGGACAGGGGGCGAGGGGCAGTTCTTC
. | TRBJ1-4 | . | TRBV5-1 | CASSWPREGLNEKLFF | TGCGCCAGCAGCTGGCCACGGGAAGGGCTTAATGAAAAACTGTTTTTT
TRBD1 | TRBJ2-7 | . | TRBV10-3 | CAITPGTGVDEQYF | TGTGCCATCACCCCCGGGACAGGGGTGGACGAGCAGTACTTC
. | TRBJ2-4 | . | TRBV19 | CASSIDAQGEGAKNIQYF | TGTGCCAGTAGTATAGATGCACAGGGGGAGGGGGCCAAAAACATTCAGTACTTC
. | TRBJ2-7 | . | TRBV21-1 | CASLEPAKYEQYF | TGTGCCAGCCTAGAGCCCGCGAAGTACGAGCAGTACTTC
TRBD2 | TRBJ2-7 | . | TRBV5-1 | CASSGGLAGNYEQYF | TGCGCCAGCAGCGGCGGACTAGCGGGGAACTACGAGCAGTACTTC
. | TRBJ2-7 | . | TRBV30 | CAWSSFYEQYF | TGTGCCTGGAGCAGTTTTTACGAGCAGTACTTC
. | TRBJ2-1 | . | TRBV6-1 | CASTKGGGRGNEQFF | TGTGCCAGCACCAAAGGGGGGGGCCGGGGGAATGAGCAGTTCTTC
TRBD1 | TRBJ2-7 | . | TRBV19 | CASRETGGAVNEQYF | TGTGCCAGTAGAGAAACAGGGGGCGCGGTAAACGAGCAGTACTTC
TRBD1 | TRBJ1-5 | . | TRBV18 | CASSPSGGRGNQPQHF | TGTGCCAGCTCACCATCAGGGGGCCGAGGCAATCAGCCCCAGCATTTT
. | TRBJ2-3 | . | TRBV5-1 | CASSLVQSTDTQYF | TGCGCCAGCAGCTTGGTCCAAAGCACAGATACGCAGTATTTT
TRBD2 | TRBJ2-1 | few | TRBV4-1 | CASSPSSGEYNEQFF | TGCGCCAGCAGCCCCTCTAGCGGGGAGTACAATGAGCAGTTCTTC
. | TRBJ1-1 | . | TRBV7-6 | CASSLAQSGREAFF | TGTGCCAGCAGCTTAGCGCAGTCAGGCCGTGAAGCTTTCTTT
TRBD2 | TRBJ2-7 | . | TRBV6-4 | CASRDYLGSGFPYEQYF | TGTGCCAGCAGGGATTACTTGGGTAGCGGGTTTCCCTACGAGCAGTACTTC
TRBD1 | TRBJ1-2 | . | TRBV10-2 | CASSPQGSGYTF | TGCGCCAGCAGTCCACAGGGGAGCGGCTACACCTTC
TRBD2 | TRBJ2-1 | . | TRBV9 | CASSVVGAGGLSYNEQFF | TGTGCCAGCAGCGTAGTTGGAGCGGGAGGTCTCTCCTACAATGAGCAGTTCTTC
TRBD2 | TRBJ2-2 | . | TRBV4-1 | CASSQLTTSGSGTANTGELFF | TGCGCCAGCAGCCAGCTCACGACTAGCGGGAGTGGCACTGCGAACACCGGGGAGCTGTTTTTT
. | TRBJ1-2 | once | TRBV5-4 | CASSLHYYGYTF | TGTGCCAGCAGCTTACATTACTATGGCTACACCTTC
. | TRBJ2-3 | . | TRBV15 | CATSRDRGGTDTQYF | TGTGCCACCAGCAGAGATCGAGGTGGGACAGATACGCAGTATTTT
TRBD1 | TRBJ2-3 | . | TRBV6-5 | CASSYSGQRTDTQYF | TGTGCCAGCAGTTACTCGGGACAGCGCACAGATACGCAGTATTTT
. | TRBJ2-3 | . | TRBV5-8 | CASSSDTDTQYF | TGTGCCAGTTCTTCAGACACAGATACGCAGTATTTT
TRBD2 | TRBJ2-7 | . | TRBV9 | CASSVAAGGISYEQYF | TGTGCCAGCAGCGTTGCAGCGGGAGGAATATCCTACGAGCAGTACTTC
. | TRBJ2-7 | . | TRBV5-1 | CASSLVGPRVHEQYF | TGCGCCAGCAGCTTGGTGGGGCCCCGAGTACACGAGCAGTACTTC
TRBD1 | TRBJ2-3 | . | TRBV5-8 | CASSKGQTSTDTQYF | TGTGCCAGCAGCAAGGGACAGACTAGCACAGATACGCAGTATTTT
. | TRBJ1-6 | . | TRBV19 | CASSISGQATSPLHF | TGTGCCAGTAGTATCTCAGGGCAGGCAACTTCACCCCTCCACTTT
. | TRBJ2-5 | . | TRBV2 | CASSFEETQYF | TGTGCCAGCAGTTTTGAGGAGACCCAGTACTTC
. | TRBJ2-1 | . | TRBV27 | CARLGQYNEQFF | TGTGCCCGACTTGGACAGTACAATGAGCAGTTCTTC
TRBD1 | TRBJ2-6 | . | TRBV7-2 | CASSKSGTGYRSGANVLTF | TGTGCCAGCAGCAAGTCCGGGACAGGGTACCGCTCTGGGGCCAACGTCCTGACTTTC
TRBD2 | TRBJ2-5 | . | TRBV29-1 | CSVEDWASGNQETQYF | TGCAGCGTTGAAGATTGGGCTAGCGGGAATCAAGAGACCCAGTACTTC